The clone carrying this T cell receptor (beta chain) was observed a handful of times. Antigen unknown. Preparation of naive CD8 libraries involved about 19,000 to 1,100,000 sorted cells and 10%, 30% or 50% RNA. As CD8+CD4-CCR7+CD45RA+ cells, naive CD8 T cells were sorted. TCRdb re-derived calls from the PCR reads in MiXCR, one entry per CDR3 protein. This table holds about 510,000 distinct CDR3 sequences, under 30% found once. The record originates from a study of molecular identifiers for immune sequencing clone quantification. At the level of the study: Replicate RNA from around 20,000 or 100,000 naive CD8 T cells formed five aliquots; four were sequenced. Study-wide results and limits: Because of identical TCR molecules sharing a barcode, sizes of highly expanded clones could be underestimated.

V was cut by 4 bases and J by 0 bases, with 16 bases left in between. Germline V lookup: CDR1 MRHNA, CDR2 SNTAGT. CDR3 size: 17 residues. Sequenced material: naive CD8+ T cells from blood, with Jurkat cell RNA spiked in. Subset of the sample: FACS-sorted CD8+CD4-CCR7+CD45RA+ naive T cells. The chain joins TRBV6-4 to TRBJ2-1; a weak D match, TRBD1 (6 bases). The sequence derives from a human donor in good health. Some libraries in this study had Jurkat cell RNA spiked in. CDR3: CASSGRPGTSSYNEQFF. CDR3 sequence (DNA): TGTGCCAGCAGTGGAAGGCCCGGGACAAGCTCCTACAATGAGCAGTTCTTC.